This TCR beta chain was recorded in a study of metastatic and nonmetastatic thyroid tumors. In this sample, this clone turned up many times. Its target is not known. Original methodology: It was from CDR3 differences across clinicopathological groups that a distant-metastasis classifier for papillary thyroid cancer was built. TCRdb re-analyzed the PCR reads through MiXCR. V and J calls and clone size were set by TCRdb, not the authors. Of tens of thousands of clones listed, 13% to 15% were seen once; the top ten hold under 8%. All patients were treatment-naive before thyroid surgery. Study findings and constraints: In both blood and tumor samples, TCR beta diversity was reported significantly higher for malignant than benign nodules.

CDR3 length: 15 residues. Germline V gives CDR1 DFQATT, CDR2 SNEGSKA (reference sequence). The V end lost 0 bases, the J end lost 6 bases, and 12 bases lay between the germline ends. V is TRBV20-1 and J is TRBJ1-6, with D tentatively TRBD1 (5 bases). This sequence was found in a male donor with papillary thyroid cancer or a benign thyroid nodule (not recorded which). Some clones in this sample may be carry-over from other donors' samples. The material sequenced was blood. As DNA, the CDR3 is TGCAGTGCTAGAGAGCGGGGGTCAATTAATTCACCCCTCCACTTT. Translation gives CSARERGSINSPLHF.